The clone carrying this T cell receptor (beta chain) was counted a single time. Its specificity is not known. Previously described methods and listed TCR primers produced bulk TCR libraries. TCRdb reprocessed the PCR reads via MiXCR and lists one record per CDR3 protein. Counted here are over 300,000 distinct CDR3 sequences, roughly a quarter occurring once; the ten biggest clones make up 0.74%. The data were taken from a study of molecular identifiers for immune sequencing clone quantification. Study conclusions and caveats: Clones of above 20 RNA copies carried over 99% of effector molecules; in naive cells they carried under 1%.

Trimming took off 5 bases at V and 7 bases at J, with 17 bases between the two ends. CDR3 length equals 14 residues. Germline CDR1 is LNHDA and CDR2 is SQIVND (reference sequence). The rearrangement uses TRBV19 and TRBJ2-5; D ambiguous. The source of this sequence is a human donor in good health. Some libraries in this study had Jurkat cell RNA spiked in. Sequencing used naive CD8+ T cells from blood, with Jurkat cell RNA spiked in. Subset noted: FACS-sorted CD8+CD4-CCR7+CD45RA+ naive T cells. The CDR3 DNA reads TGTGCCAGTAGTCAACGAGGTGGTTATGGGACCCAGTACTTC. It translates to CASSQRGGYGTQYF. Together with reference TRBV19 and TRBJ2-5, the CDR3 gives the full variable domain: DGGITQSPKYLFRKEGQNVTLSCEQNLNHDAMYWYRQDPGQGLRLIYYSQIVNDFQKGDIAEGYSVSREKKESFPLTVTSAQKNPTAFYLCASSQRGGYGTQYFGPGTRLLVL.